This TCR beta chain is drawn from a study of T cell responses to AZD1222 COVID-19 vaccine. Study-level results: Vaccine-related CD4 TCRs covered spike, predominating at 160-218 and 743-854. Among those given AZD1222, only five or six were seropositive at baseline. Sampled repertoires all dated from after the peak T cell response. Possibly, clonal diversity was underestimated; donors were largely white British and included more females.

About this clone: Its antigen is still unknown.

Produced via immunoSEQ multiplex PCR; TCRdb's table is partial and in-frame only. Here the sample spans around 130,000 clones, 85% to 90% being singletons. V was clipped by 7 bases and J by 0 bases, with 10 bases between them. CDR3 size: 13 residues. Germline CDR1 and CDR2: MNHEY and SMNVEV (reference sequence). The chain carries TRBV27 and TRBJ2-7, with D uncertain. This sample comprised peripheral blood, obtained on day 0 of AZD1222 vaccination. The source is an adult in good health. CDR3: CASMGGFSYEQYF. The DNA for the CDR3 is TGTGCCAGCATGGGCGGATTCTCCTACGAGCAGTACTTC.